The 19 T cell receptor beta chains given below trace back to one sample, sequenced in a study of blood T cells in healthy people across ages. Primed by a sample-barcoded 5' primer and a J-beta primer mix, a second PCR proceeded for roughly 7 to 12 cycles. MiXCR, applied by TCRdb to the 5' RACE reads, yields one record per CDR3 protein. The table has 350,000 to 450,000 distinct CDR3 sequences, about 55% seen once. The sample was blood. The receptors come from a man in his fifties or sixties in good health.

V usage is TRBV20-1 and J usage is TRBJ2-1; TRBD2 aligns across 9 bases. Germline CDR1 reads DFQATT; CDR2 reads SNEGSKA (reference sequence). This CDR3 is built from 15 residues. The ends lost 1 base at V and 2 bases at J; junction bases unmatched: 3. The CDR3 region is CSARAAGGTYNEQFF. For the CDR3, the DNA is TGCAGTGCTAGAGCAGCGGGAGGCACCTACAATGAGCAGTTCTTC.

V usage is TRBV3-1 and J usage is TRBJ2-5, with a weak D call TRBD1 (6 bases). The CDR3 is 15 amino acids. CDR1 is LGHDT, CDR2 YNNKEL, per germline (reference sequence). The V gene lost 2 bases and the J gene lost 3 bases, with 13 bases spanning the gap. The CDR3 DNA follows: TGTGCCAGCAGCCAAATCCTAGGACAGAAAGAGACCCAGTACTTC. This gives the protein CASSQILGQKETQYF.

This clonotype came up a few times. The genes are TRBV28 and TRBJ2-3; TRBD1 is a possible D gene (6 bases). This CDR3 is built from 16 residues. Trimming shortened V by 8 bases and J by 2 bases, and 20 bases separated the two germline ends. Germline V lookup: CDR1 MDHEN, CDR2 SYDVKM. The chain's CDR3 is CASEGWGRKPTDTQYF. In DNA form, the CDR3 reads TGTGCCAGCGAGGGATGGGGGCGGAAACCCACAGATACGCAGTATTTT.

The rearrangement links TRBV11-2 to TRBJ2-7; maybe TRBD2 (6 bases). This CDR3 contains 14 residues. CDR1 and CDR2 from the germline V gene are SGHAT and FQNNGV. V was pared by 1 base and J by 7 bases, with 14 bases between. CDR3 coding DNA: TGTGCCAGCAGCTTAGGACCGCGGGGCAATGAGCAGTACTTC. Its protein is CASSLGPRGNEQYF.

This clonotype was detected ten times or more. CDR3 nucleotide sequence: TGTGCCAGTGTACCACCTGGACAGCCAAACAATGAGCAGTTCTTC. The encoded protein is CASVPPGQPNNEQFF. The gene calls are TRBV6-2 or TRBV6-3 and TRBJ2-1; D might be TRBD1 (6 bases). CDR1 and CDR2 from the germline V gene are MNHEY and SVGEGT. This CDR3 has 15 amino acids. Trimming removed 9 bases at V and 5 bases at J, with 20 bases between.

The rearrangement uses TRBV7-2 and TRBJ2-1; D remains ambiguous. Germline V gene lookup returns CDR1 SGHTA and CDR2 FQGNSA. The CDR3 consists of 12 residues. V was pared by 2 bases and J by 8 bases, with 7 bases between. The CDR3 region has the DNA TGTGCCAGCAGCTTAACGTTTTATGAGCAGTTCTTC. Amino acid sequence: CASSLTFYEQFF.

The V and J genes are TRBV6-6 and TRBJ2-3; 13 bases align to TRBD2. Germline V gene lookup returns CDR1 MNHNY and CDR2 SVGAGI (reference sequence). V shed 4 bases and J 10 bases; nucleotides not matched to a gene: 8. This CDR3 region has 15 residues. CDR3 DNA: TGTGCCAGCAGTTTGGGACTAGCGGGGACAGACGCGCAGTATTTT. Translating gives CASSLGLAGTDAQYF.

For this clonotype: At one end, the junction sequence differs from germline, possibly due to a read error. The rearrangement links TRBV5-1 to TRBJ2-6; no clear D gene. CDR3 length: 18 residues. Germline CDR1 reads SGHRS; CDR2 reads YFSETQ. The CDR3 nucleotides read TGCGCCAGCAGCTTGGCGGAAGTGTATCTCTCTGGGACCAACGTCCTGACTTTC. It yields the protein CASSLAEVYLSGTNVLTF.

At least ten counts were recorded for this clonotype. The chain combines TRBV10-3 with TRBJ2-5; either TRBD1 or TRBD2 may fit D (5 bases each). From germline, CDR1 is ENHRY and CDR2 SYGVKD. Trimming shortened V by 0 bases and J by 10 bases, and 21 bases separated the two germline ends. This CDR3 region has 16 residues. CDR3 region: CAISESGAAPLRDQYF. The CDR3 region has the DNA TGTGCCATCAGTGAGTCCGGGGCCGCGCCTTTGAGGGACCAGTACTTC.

In its sample, this clonotype was seen a few times. The junction differs from germline at one of its ends, possibly a read error. The chain has TRBV13 and TRBJ2-3; tentatively, D is TRBD2 (6 bases). This CDR3 comprises 16 residues. The germline V gene has CDR1 PRHDT and CDR2 FYEKMQ (reference sequence). CDR3 region: CAGSFRQGGGTDTQYF. The DNA for the CDR3 is TGTGCCGGCAGCTTTCGGCAGGGAGGTGGCACAGATACGCAGTATTTT.

The chain couples TRBV11-2 to TRBJ2-5; unclear D gene. The CDR3 is made up of 17 amino acids. Trimming pared 1 base from V and 1 base from J, leaving 16 bases between. Germline V gene lookup returns CDR1 SGHAT and CDR2 FQNNGV. In nucleotides, the CDR3 is TGTGCCAGCAGCTTAGTTCAGGCGCAAATCCGCCAAGAGACCCAGTACTTC. Protein product: CASSLVQAQIRQETQYF. Variable domain in full (rest from reference TRBV11-2 and TRBJ2-5): EAGVAQSPRYKIIEKRQSVAFWCNPISGHATLYWYQQILGQGPKLLIQFQNNGVVDDSQLPKDRFSAERLKGVDSTLKIQPAKLEDSAVYLCASSLVQAQIRQETQYFGPGTRLLVL.

The V and J genes are TRBV6-5 and TRBJ1-5; D might be TRBD1 (5 bases). The CDR3 contains 14 residues. CDR1 and CDR2 from the germline V gene are MNHEY and SVGAGI. Trimming left V 5 bases short and J 3 bases short, with 11 bases between. Here the CDR3 reads CASSRAGSNQPQHF. CDR3 coding DNA: TGTGCCAGCAGTAGGGCAGGGTCCAATCAGCCCCAGCATTTT.

This clonotype has only a few counts. The gene calls are TRBV20-1 and TRBJ2-7; 7 nucleotides align to TRBD1. Germline CDR1 DFQATT, CDR2 SNEGSKA (reference sequence). V shed 3 bases, J shed 3 bases, and the junction held 8 bases outside the gene matches. The CDR3 consists of 14 residues. Here the CDR3 reads CSARDRQGIYEQYF. Here the CDR3 DNA reads TGCAGTGCTAGGGACAGACAGGGTATCTACGAGCAGTACTTC.

This rearrangement joins TRBV29-1 to TRBJ1-2; 8 bases fit TRBD1. With V trimmed by 6 bases and J by 6 bases, 3 bases remained unmatched. The germline V gene has CDR1 SQVTM and CDR2 ANQGSEA. The CDR3 is 11 amino acids. The CDR3 sequence: CSVQGGDGYTF. CDR3 bases: TGCAGCGTACAGGGGGGAGATGGCTACACCTTC.

V and J are TRBV20-1 and TRBJ2-1, with a tentative D call TRBD1 (6 bases). Trimming left V 3 bases short and J 10 bases short, with 19 bases between. CDR1 and CDR2 from the germline V gene are DFQATT and SNEGSKA (reference sequence). CDR3 length: 14 amino acids. As DNA, the CDR3 is TGCAGTGCTAGGGAGGACAGATTGATGGGGGAGCAGTTCTTC. Protein: CSAREDRLMGEQFF.

The CDR3 loop reads CSVGLSGETQYF. The CDR3 bases are TGCAGCGTTGGGCTAAGTGGGGAGACCCAGTACTTC. The rearrangement uses TRBV29-1 and TRBJ2-5; D remains ambiguous. V was clipped by 4 bases and J by 5 bases, with 11 bases between them. Germline V gene sequence: CDR1 SQVTM, CDR2 ANQGSEA. There are 12 residues in the CDR3.

This chain links TRBV28 with TRBJ2-6; either TRBD1 or TRBD2 may fit D (5 bases each). Trimming took off 11 bases at V and 4 bases at J, with 24 bases between the two ends. Germline V CDR1 and CDR2: MDHEN, SYDVKM. The CDR3 is 17 residues long. The CDR3 protein is CAGSGAGITSGANVLTF. CDR3 in DNA: TGTGCCGGGTCCGGGGCAGGGATTACCTCCGGGGCCAACGTCCTGACTTTC.

The chain uses TRBV30 and TRBJ2-7; 11 bases match TRBD1. The V gene end was trimmed by 1 base and the J gene end by 5 bases; junction bases not matched to a gene: 1. Germline V gives CDR1 GTSNPN, CDR2 SVGIG (reference sequence). The CDR3 spans 13 residues. The CDR3 nucleotides are TGTGCCTGGAGTGGGGGACAGGGGGACGAGCAGTACTTC. It yields the protein CAWSGGQGDEQYF.

The chain couples TRBV6-6 to TRBJ1-5; tentative D call: TRBD1 (6 bases). Per the germline V gene, CDR1 is MNHNY and CDR2 is SVGAGI (reference sequence). The CDR3 loop spans 13 amino acids. Trimming pared 11 bases from V and 5 bases from J, leaving 16 bases between. CDR3 amino acids: CASNREGDQPQHF. As DNA, the CDR3 is TGTGCCTCAAATCGGGAGGGGGATCAGCCCCAGCATTTT.